This T cell receptor beta chain was sequenced in a study of blood T cells in healthy people across ages. It was with a sample-barcoded 5' primer and a J-beta primer mix that a second PCR of about 6 to 11 cycles was run. Every cDNA was tagged by a template-switch adaptor with 12 random nucleotides. Each CDR3 protein gets one entry after TCRdb re-called the 5' RACE reads with MiXCR. Of 1.2 million to 1.5 million distinct CDR3 sequences listed, roughly 40% were seen once; the top ten hold 7% to 9%. Germline assignment: CDR1 SNHLY and CDR2 FYNNEI. The V end lost 1 base, the J end lost 1 base, and 22 bases lay between the germline ends. The CDR3 extends over 20 amino acids. Study findings and constraints: Both naive CD4+ cell counts and diversity were greater in long-lived donors than in aged donors.

To note about this clonotype: The antigen is not known.

The receptor's source is a woman under 30 in good health. The sample consisted of blood. This sequence joins TRBV2 and TRBJ2-2; D is possibly TRBD2 (5 bases). CDR3 residues: CASSEDHTGRQIRNTGELFF. The CDR3 DNA is TGTGCCAGCAGTGAAGATCACACGGGAAGGCAGATTAGGAACACCGGGGAGCTGTTTTTT.